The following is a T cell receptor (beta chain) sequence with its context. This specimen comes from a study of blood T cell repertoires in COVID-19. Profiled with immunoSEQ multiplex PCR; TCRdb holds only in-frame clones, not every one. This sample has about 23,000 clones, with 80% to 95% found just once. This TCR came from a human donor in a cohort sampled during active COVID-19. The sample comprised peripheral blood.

CDR3 sequence (DNA): TGTGCCAGCAGCCAAGAGGCAGGGTTCTATGGCTACACCTTC. This encodes CASSQEAGFYGYTF. The chain combines TRBV4-2 with TRBJ1-2, with D possibly TRBD1 on 5 matching bases. CDR3 length: 14 residues. V lost 0 bases and J 4 bases, leaving 9 bases between the germline ends. The germline gives CDR1 LGHNA, CDR2 YNFKEQ.